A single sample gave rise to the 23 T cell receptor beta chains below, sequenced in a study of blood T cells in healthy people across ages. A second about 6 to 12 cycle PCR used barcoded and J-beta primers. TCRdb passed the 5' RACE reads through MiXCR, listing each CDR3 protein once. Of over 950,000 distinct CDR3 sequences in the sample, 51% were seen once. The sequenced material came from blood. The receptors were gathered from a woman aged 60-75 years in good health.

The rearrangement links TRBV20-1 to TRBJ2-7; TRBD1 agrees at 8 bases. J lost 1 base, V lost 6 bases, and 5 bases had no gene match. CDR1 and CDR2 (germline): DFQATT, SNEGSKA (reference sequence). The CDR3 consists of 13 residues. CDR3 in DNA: TGCAGTGCAGGGACAGGTCAATCCTACGAGCAGTACTTC. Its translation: CSAGTGQSYEQYF.

The CDR3 is CSVGGWGGTGTDTQYF. In nucleotides, the CDR3 is TGCAGCGTTGGGGGGTGGGGCGGGACCGGCACAGATACGCAGTATTTT. The genes are TRBV29-1 and TRBJ2-3; tentative D call: TRBD2 (6 bases). The V gene's germline CDR1 is SQVTM and CDR2 ANQGSEA. The V and J ends lost 4 bases and 1 base respectively, with 18 bases between them. CDR3 length: 16 residues.

CDR3 in DNA: TGTGCCAGCAGCCTGCTAGCGGGACTTGGGGCCAACGTCCTGACTTTC. Amino acid sequence: CASSLLAGLGANVLTF. The chain has TRBV9 and TRBJ2-6, with TRBD2 matching over 9 bases. This CDR3 region has 16 residues. Germline V gives CDR1 SGDLS, CDR2 YYNGEE. J was trimmed by 3 bases and V by 4 bases; bases with no gene match: 5.

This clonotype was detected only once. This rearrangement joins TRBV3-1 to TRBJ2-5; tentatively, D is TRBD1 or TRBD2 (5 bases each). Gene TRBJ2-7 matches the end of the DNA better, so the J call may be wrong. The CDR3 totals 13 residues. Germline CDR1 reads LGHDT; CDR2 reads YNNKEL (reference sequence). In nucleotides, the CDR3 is TGTGCCAGCAACCATGAGGGGATATACGAGCAGTACTTC. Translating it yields CASNHEGIYEQYF.

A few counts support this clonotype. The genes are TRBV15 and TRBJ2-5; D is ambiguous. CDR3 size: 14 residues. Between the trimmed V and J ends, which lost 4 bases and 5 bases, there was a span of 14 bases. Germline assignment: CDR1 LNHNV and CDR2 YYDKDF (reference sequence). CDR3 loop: CATSTWRAVETQYF. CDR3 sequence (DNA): TGTGCCACCAGCACCTGGAGAGCCGTGGAGACCCAGTACTTC.

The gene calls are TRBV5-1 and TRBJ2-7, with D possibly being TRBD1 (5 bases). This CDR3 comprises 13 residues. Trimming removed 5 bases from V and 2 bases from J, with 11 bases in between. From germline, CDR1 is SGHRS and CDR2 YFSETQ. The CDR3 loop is CASRADSAYEQYF. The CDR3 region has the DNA TGCGCCAGCAGGGCTGACAGCGCCTACGAGCAGTACTTC.

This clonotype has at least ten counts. The CDR3 nucleotides are TGTGCCAGCAGTTTCGGATCGTCTGGGGCCAACGTCCTGACTTTC. This gives the protein CASSFGSSGANVLTF. V is TRBV12-3 or TRBV12-4 and J is TRBJ2-6, with unresolved D. The CDR3 is made up of 15 amino acids. Between the trimmed V and J ends, which lost 3 bases and 1 base, there was a span of 7 bases.

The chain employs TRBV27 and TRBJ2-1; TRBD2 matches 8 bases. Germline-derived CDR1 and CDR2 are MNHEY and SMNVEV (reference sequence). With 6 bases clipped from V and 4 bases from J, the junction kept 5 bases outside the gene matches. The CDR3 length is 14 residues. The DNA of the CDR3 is TGTGCCAGCAGGACGCCTAGCGGGTACAATGAGCAGTTCTTC. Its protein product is CASRTPSGYNEQFF.

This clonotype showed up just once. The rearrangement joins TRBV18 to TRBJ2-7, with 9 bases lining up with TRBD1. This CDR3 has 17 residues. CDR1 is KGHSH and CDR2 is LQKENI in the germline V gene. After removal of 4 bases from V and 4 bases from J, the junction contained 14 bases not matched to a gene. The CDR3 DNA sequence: TGTGCCAGCTCACTAATATCAACTGCGGGACAGGGATACGAGCAGTACTTC. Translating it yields CASSLISTAGQGYEQYF.

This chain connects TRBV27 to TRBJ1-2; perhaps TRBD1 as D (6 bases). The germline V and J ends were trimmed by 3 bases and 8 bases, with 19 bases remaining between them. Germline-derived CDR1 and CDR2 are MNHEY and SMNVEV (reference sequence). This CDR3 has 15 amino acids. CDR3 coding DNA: TGTGCCAGCAGTTTGCTTTCTGGGGGGGCTAGAGGCTACACCTTC. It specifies CASSLLSGGARGYTF.

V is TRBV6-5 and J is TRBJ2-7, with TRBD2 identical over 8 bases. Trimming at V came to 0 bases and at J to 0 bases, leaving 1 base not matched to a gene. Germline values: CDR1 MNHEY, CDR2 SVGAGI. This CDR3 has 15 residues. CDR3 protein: CASSYSGTSSYEQYF. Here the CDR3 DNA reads TGTGCCAGCAGTTACTCCGGGACTAGCTCCTACGAGCAGTACTTC.

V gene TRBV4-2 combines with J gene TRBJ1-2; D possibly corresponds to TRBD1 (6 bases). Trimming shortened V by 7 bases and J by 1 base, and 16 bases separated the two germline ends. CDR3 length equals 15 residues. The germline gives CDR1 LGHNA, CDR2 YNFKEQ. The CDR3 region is CASKLMTGINYGYTF. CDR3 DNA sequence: TGTGCCAGCAAGCTTATGACAGGAATTAACTATGGCTACACCTTC.

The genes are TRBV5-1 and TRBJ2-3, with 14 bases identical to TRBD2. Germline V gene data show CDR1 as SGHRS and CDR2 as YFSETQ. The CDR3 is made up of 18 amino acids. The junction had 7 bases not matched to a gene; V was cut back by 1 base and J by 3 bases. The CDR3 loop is CASSLSPGLAGDTDTQYF. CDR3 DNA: TGCGCCAGCAGCTTGTCCCCGGGACTAGCGGGAGATACAGATACGCAGTATTTT.

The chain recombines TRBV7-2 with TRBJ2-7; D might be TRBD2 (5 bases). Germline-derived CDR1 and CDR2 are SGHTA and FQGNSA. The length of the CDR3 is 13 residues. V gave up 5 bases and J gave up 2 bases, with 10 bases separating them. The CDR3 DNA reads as TGTGCCAGCAGCGAAGGACTGACCTACGAGCAGTACTTC. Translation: CASSEGLTYEQYF.

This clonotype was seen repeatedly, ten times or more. The CDR3 DNA reads TGTGCCAGCAGCACCCAGGCCGGACTAGCGGGATTCTACGAGCAGTACTTC. Protein product: CASSTQAGLAGFYEQYF. The chain combines TRBV7-2 with TRBJ2-7; 12 bases line up with TRBD2. V was pared by 5 bases and J by 3 bases, with 11 bases of the junction left unmatched. Germline V gene sequence: CDR1 SGHTA, CDR2 FQGNSA. The length of the CDR3 is 17 residues.

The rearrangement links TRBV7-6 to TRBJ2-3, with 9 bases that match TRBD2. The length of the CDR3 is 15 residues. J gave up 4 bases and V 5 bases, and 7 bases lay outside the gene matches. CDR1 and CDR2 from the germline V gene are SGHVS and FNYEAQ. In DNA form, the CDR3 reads TGTGCCAGCAGCCAACAAGCGGGAGGCGCAGATACGCAGTATTTT. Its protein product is CASSQQAGGADTQYF.

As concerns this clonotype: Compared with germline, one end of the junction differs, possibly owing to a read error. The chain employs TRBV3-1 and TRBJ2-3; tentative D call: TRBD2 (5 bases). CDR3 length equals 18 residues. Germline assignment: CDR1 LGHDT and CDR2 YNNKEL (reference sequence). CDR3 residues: CASGQGGRGRARTDTQYF. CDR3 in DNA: TGTGCCAGCGGCCAAGGAGGTCGAGGCAGAGCACGCACAGATACGCAGTATTTT.

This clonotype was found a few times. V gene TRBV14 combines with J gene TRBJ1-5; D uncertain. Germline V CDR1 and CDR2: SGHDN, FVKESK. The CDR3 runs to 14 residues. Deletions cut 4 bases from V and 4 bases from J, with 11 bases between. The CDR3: CASSPPGRNQPQHF. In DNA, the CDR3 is TGTGCCAGCAGCCCCCCGGGGAGAAATCAGCCCCAGCATTTT.

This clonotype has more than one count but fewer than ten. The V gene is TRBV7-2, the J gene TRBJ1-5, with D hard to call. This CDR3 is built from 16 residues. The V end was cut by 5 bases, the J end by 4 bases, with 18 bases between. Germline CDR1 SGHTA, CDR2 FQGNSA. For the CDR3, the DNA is TGTGCCAGCAGCGCCTCGGCCCCCCGGGGTAATCAGCCCCAGCATTTT. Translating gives CASSASAPRGNQPQHF.

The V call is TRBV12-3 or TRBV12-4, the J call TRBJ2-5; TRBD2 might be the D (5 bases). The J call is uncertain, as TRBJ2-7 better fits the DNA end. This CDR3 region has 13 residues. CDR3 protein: CASSPGEYYEQYF. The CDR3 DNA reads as TGTGCCAGCAGCCCCGGGGAGTACTACGAGCAGTACTTC.

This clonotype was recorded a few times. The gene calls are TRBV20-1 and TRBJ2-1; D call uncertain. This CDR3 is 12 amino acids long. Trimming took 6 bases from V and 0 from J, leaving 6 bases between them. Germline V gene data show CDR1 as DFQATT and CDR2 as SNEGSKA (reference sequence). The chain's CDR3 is CSAPPSYNEQFF. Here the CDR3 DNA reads TGCAGTGCCCCCCCCTCCTACAATGAGCAGTTCTTC.

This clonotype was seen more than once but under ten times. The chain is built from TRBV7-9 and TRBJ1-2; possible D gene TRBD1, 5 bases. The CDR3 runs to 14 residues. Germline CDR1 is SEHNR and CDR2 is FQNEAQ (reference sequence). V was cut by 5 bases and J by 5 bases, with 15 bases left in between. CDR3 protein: CASSPTSEGYGYTF. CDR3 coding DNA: TGTGCCAGCAGCCCGACTAGCGAGGGGTATGGCTACACCTTC.

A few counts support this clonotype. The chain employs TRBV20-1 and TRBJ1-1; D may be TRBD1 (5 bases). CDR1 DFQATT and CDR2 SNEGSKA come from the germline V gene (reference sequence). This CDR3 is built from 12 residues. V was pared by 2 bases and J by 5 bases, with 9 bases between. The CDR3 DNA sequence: TGCAGTGCTAGAACGGGGGGGACTGAAGCTTTCTTT. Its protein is CSARTGGTEAFF.